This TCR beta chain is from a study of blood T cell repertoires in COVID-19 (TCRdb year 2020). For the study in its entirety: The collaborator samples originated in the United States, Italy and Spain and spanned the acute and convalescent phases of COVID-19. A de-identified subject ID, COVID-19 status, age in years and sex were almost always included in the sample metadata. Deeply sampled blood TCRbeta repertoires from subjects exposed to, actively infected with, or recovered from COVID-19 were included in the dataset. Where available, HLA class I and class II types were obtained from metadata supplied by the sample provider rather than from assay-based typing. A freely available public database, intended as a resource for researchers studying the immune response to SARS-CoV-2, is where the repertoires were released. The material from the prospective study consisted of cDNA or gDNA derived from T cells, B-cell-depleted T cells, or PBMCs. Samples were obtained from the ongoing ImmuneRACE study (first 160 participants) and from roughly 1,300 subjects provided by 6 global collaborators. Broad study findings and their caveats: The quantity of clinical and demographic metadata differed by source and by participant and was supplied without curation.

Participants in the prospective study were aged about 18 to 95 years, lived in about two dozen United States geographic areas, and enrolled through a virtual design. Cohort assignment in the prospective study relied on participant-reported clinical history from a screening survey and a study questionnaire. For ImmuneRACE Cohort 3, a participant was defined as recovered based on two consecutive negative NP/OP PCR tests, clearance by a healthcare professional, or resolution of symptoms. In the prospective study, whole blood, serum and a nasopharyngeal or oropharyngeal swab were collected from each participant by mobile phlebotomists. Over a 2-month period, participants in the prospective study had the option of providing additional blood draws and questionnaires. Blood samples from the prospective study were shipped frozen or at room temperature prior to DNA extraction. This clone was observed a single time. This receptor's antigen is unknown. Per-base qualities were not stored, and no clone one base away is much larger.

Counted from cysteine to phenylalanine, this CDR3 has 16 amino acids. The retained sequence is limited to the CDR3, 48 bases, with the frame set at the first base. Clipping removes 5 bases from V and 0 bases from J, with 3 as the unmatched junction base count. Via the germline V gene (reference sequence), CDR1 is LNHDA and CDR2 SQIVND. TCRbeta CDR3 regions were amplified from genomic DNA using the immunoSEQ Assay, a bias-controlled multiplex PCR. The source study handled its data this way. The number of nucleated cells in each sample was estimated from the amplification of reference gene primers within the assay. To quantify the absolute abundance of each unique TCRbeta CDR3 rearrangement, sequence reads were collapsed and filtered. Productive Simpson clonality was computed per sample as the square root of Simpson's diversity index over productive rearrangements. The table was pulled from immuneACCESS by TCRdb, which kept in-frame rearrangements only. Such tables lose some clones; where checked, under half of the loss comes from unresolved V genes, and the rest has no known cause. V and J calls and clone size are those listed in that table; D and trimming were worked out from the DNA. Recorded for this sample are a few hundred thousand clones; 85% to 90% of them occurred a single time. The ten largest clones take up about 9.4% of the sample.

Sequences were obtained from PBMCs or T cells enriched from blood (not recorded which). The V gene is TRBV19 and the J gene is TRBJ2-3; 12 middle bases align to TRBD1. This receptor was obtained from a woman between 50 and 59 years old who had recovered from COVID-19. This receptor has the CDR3 CASSLGQGASTDTQYF. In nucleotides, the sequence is TGTGCCAGTAGTTTGGGACAGGGGGCAAGCACAGATACGCAGTATTTT.